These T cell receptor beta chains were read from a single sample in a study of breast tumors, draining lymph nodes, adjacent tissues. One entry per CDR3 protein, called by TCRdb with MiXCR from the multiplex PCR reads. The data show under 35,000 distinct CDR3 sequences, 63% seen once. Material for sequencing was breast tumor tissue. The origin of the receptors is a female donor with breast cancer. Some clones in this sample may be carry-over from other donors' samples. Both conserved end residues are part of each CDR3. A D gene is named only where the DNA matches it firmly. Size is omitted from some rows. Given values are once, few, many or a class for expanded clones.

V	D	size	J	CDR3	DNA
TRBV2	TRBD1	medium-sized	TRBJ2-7	CASSVGQGYEQYF	TGTGCCAGCAGTGTGGGACAGGGGTACGAGCAGTACTTC
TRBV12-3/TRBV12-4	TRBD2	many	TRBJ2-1	CASSLRRESWHEQFF	TGTGCCAGCAGTTTACGGCGGGAGAGTTGGCATGAGCAGTTCTTC
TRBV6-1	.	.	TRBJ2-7	CASSQDGTYEQYF	TGTGCCAGCAGTCAAGACGGGACTTACGAGCAGTACTTC
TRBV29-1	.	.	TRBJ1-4	CSVVEGNEKLFF	TGCAGCGTTGTCGAGGGGAATGAAAAACTGTTTTTT
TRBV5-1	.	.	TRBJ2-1	CASSLGDTTYNEQFF	TGCGCCAGCAGCTTGGGGGACACCACCTACAATGAGCAGTTCTTC
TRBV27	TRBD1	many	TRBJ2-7	CASSLTWTGSSYEQYF	TGTGCCAGCAGTCTAACCTGGACAGGGAGCTCCTACGAGCAGTACTTC
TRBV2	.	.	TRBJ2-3	CASSELGVTTGTQYF	TGTGCCAGCAGTGAATTAGGGGTAACCACAGGTACGCAGTATTTT
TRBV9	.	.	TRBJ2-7	CASSVDEGGYEQYF	TGTGCCAGCAGCGTAGATGAGGGAGGATACGAGCAGTACTTC
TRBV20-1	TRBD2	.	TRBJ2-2	CSAPPGLAEIQNTGELFF	TGCAGTGCTCCGCCAGGACTAGCGGAAATCCAGAACACCGGGGAGCTGTTTTTT
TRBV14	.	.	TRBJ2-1	CASSQAGGSYNEQFF	TGTGCCAGCAGCCAAGCAGGGGGGTCCTACAATGAGCAGTTCTTC
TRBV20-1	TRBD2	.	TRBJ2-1	CSARGGTSGRNEQFF	TGCAGTGCTAGAGGGGGGACTAGCGGGAGGAATGAGCAGTTCTTC
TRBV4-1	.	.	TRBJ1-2	CASSQYGTDGYTF	TGCGCCAGCAGCCAATACGGGACGGATGGCTACACCTTC
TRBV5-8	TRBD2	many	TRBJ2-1	CASSSTPGLEQFF	TGTGCCAGCAGCTCGACGCCGGGACTAGAGCAGTTCTTC
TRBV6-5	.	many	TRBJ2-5	CASSPGTLQETQYF	TGTGCCAGCAGCCCCGGGACGCTACAAGAGACCCAGTACTTC
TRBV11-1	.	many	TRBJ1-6	CASSLMDNNSPLHF	TGTGCCAGCAGCTTAATGGACAATAATTCACCCCTCCACTTT
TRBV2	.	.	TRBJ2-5	CASSEARGEDQETQYF	TGTGCCAGCAGTGAAGCGCGTGGAGAAGACCAAGAGACCCAGTACTTC
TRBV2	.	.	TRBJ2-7	CASRRQGSYEQYF	TGTGCCAGCAGACGTCAGGGGTCCTACGAGCAGTACTTC
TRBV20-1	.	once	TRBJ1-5	CSAYQGSGNQPQHF	TGCAGTGCTTATCAGGGAAGCGGCAATCAGCCCCAGCATTTT
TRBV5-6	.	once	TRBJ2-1	CASSLRTTEQFF	TGTGCCAGCAGCTTGAGGACGACCGAGCAGTTCTTC
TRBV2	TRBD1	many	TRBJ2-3	CASSTPGQSSTDTQYF	TGTGCCAGCAGTACACCGGGACAGTCATCCACAGATACGCAGTATTTT
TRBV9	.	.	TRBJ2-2	CASTPRGSGELFF	TGTGCCAGCACCCCCCGGGGATCCGGGGAGCTGTTTTTT
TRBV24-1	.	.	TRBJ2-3	CATSDLGRAGKGTDTQYF	TGTGCCACCAGTGATTTGGGGCGTGCAGGGAAGGGGACAGATACGCAGTATTTT
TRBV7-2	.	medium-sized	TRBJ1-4	CASSSPRGGEKLFF	TGTGCCAGCAGCTCCCCAAGGGGAGGAGAAAAACTGTTTTTT
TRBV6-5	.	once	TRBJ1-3	CASTSIYGAGNTIYF	TGTGCCAGCACCTCGATCTACGGGGCTGGAAACACCATATATTTT
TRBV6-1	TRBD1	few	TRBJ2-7	CASSIRGLGYEQYF	TGTGCCAGCAGTATCAGGGGGCTAGGATACGAGCAGTACTTC
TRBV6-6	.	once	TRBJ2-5	CASTDPSPGRRCQETQYF	TGTGCCAGCACTGATCCCTCCCCGGGCAGGAGGTGCCAAGAGACCCAGTACTTC
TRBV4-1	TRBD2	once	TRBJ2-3	CASSQLGTSGSTDTQYF	TGCGCCAGCAGCCAACTAGGGACTAGCGGGAGCACAGATACGCAGTATTTT
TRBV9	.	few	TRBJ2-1	CASSLGTTRVNEQFF	TGTGCCAGCAGCCTCGGGACCACTAGGGTCAATGAGCAGTTCTTC
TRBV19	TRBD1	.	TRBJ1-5	CASSGTGSNQPQHF	TGTGCCAGTTCCGGGACAGGTAGCAATCAGCCCCAGCATTTT
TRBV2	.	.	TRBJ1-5	CASSRSSNQPQHF	TGTGCCAGCAGCAGGAGTAGCAATCAGCCCCAGCATTTT
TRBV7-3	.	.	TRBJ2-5	CASSPRASGETQYF	TGTGCCAGCAGCCCCCGAGCCAGCGGGGAGACCCAGTACTTC
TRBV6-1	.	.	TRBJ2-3	CASSQAVGLGPDTQYF	TGTGCCAGCAGTCAAGCGGTGGGGCTGGGACCAGATACGCAGTATTTT
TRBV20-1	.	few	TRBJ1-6	CSARDPSQGAGNSPLHF	TGCAGTGCTAGAGATCCCAGCCAGGGCGCGGGAAATTCACCCCTCCACTTT
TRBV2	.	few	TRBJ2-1	CASRLASSYNEQFF	TGTGCCAGTCGCCTAGCGAGCTCCTACAATGAGCAGTTCTTC
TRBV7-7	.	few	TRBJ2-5	CASSKQQGVQYF	TGTGCTAGCAGCAAACAGCAGGGCGTCCAGTACTTC
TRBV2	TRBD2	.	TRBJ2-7	CASSDSGIAEQYF	TGTGCCAGCAGTGATAGCGGGATTGCCGAGCAGTACTTC
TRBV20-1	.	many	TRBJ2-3	CSAREGEGTDTQYF	TGCAGTGCCAGGGAAGGGGAGGGCACAGATACGCAGTATTTT
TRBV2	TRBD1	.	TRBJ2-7	CASQDRPYEQYF	TGTGCCTCTCAGGACAGGCCCTACGAGCAGTACTTC
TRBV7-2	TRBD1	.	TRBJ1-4	CASSLQGAANEKLFF	TGTGCCAGCAGCTTGCAGGGGGCAGCTAATGAAAAACTGTTTTTT
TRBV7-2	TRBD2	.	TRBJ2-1	CASSPRTSGRLNEQFF	TGTGCCAGCAGCCCCCGGACTAGCGGGAGGCTCAATGAGCAGTTCTTC
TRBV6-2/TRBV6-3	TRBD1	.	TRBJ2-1	CASSQVQGIKQFF	TGTGCCAGCAGTCAGGTACAGGGGATTAAGCAGTTCTTC
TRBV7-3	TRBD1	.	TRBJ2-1	CASSLTPGDSFNEQFF	TGTGCCAGCAGCTTAACCCCCGGGGACAGCTTCAATGAGCAGTTCTTC
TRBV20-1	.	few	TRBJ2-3	CSASHTASTDTQYF	TGCAGTGCTTCCCACACCGCTAGCACAGATACGCAGTATTTT
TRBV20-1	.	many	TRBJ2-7	CSATVLGQVTAYEQYF	TGCAGTGCCACAGTCCTGGGCCAAGTGACCGCCTACGAGCAGTACTTC
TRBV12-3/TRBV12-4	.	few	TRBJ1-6	CASRLDSFNSPLHF	TGTGCCAGCAGACTGGACAGTTTTAATTCACCCCTCCACTTT
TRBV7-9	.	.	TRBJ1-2	CASSSDSGTRGYTF	TGTGCCAGCAGCTCAGACTCCGGGACGCGTGGCTACACCTTC
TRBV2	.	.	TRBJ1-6	CASSGQRDNSPLHF	TGTGCCAGCAGTGGACAGCGGGATAATTCACCCCTCCACTTT
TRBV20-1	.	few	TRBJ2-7	CSAAREYEQYF	TGCAGTGCCGCTCGGGAGTACGAGCAGTACTTC
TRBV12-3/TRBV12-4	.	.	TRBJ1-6	CASSRGDYSPLHF	TGTGCCAGCAGTCGGGGGGATTATTCACCCCTCCACTTT
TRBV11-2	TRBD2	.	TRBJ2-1	CASSLGPSGDNEQFF	TGTGCCAGCAGCTTAGGCCCTAGCGGCGACAATGAGCAGTTCTTC
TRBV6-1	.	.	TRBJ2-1	CASTKGRSYNEQFF	TGTGCCAGCACAAAGGGACGCTCCTACAATGAGCAGTTCTTC
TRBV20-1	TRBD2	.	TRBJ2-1	CSARIGTRLSFF	TGCAGTGCTAGAATAGGGACTAGACTCTCGTTCTTC
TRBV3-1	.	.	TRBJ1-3	CASSHGNTIYF	TGTGCCAGCAGCCACGGGAACACCATATATTTT
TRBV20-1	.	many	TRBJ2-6	CSAVQASGANVLTF	TGCAGTGCTGTCCAGGCCTCTGGGGCCAACGTCCTGACTTTC
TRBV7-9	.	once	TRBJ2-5	CASSFRGETQYF	TGTGCCAGCAGCTTTCGTGGAGAGACCCAGTACTTC
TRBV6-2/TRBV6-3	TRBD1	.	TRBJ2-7	CASRLGGQGAREQYF	TGTGCCAGCAGACTAGGGGGACAGGGGGCGCGGGAGCAGTACTTC
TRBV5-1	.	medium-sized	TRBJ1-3	CASSPDSQSSGNTIYF	TGCGCCAGCAGCCCGGACAGTCAGAGCTCTGGAAACACCATATATTTT
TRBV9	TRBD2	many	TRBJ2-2	CASSAIAGVNTGELFF	TGTGCCAGCAGCGCTATAGCGGGGGTGAACACCGGGGAGCTGTTTTTT